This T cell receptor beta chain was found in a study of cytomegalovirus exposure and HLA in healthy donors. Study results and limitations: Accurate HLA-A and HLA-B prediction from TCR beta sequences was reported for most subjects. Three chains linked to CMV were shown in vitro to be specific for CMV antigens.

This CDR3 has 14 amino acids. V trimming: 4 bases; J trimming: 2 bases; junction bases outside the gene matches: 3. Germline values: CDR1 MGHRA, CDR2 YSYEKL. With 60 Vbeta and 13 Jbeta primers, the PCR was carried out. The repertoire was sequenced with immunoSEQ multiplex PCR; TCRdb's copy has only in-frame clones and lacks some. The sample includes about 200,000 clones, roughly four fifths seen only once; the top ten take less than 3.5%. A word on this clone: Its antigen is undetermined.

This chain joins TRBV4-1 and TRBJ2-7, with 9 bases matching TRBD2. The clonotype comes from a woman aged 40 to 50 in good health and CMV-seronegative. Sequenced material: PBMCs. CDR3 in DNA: TGCGCCAGCAGCCTATCTAGCGGGGCCTACGAGCAGTACTTC. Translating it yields CASSLSSGAYEQYF.